The 9 T cell receptor beta chains presented below share a single source sample, sequenced in a study of T cells in localized non-small cell lung cancer (dated by TCRdb to the early 2020s). Library creation used the immunoSEQ multiplex PCR assay. TCRdb holds this immuneACCESS table with in-frame rearrangements only. Some clones are missing; in checked studies, unresolved V genes explain under half, and the rest has no known cause. This sample comprises 35,000 to 40,000 clones, approximately 89% of them detected only once. The top ten constitute 2.5% to 3.5% of the sample. Sequenced material: peripheral blood, taken before any cancer treatment. These receptor sequences come from a woman aged 35-70 years with stage I lung adenocarcinoma.

The V and J genes are TRBV27 and TRBJ1-5, with 10 bases identical to TRBD1. Germline CDR1 is MNHEY and CDR2 is SMNVEV (reference sequence). Trimming took 6 bases from V and 2 from J; bases not matched to a gene: 7. This CDR3 comprises 16 residues. The chain's CDR3 is CASSAFGTGGNQPQHF. DNA of the CDR3: TGTGCCAGCAGCGCTTTCGGGACAGGGGGCAATCAGCCCCAGCATTTT.

V is TRBV19 and J is TRBJ1-5; D not resolved. Germline-derived CDR1 and CDR2 are LNHDA and SQIVND (reference sequence). Trimming took 0 bases from V and 2 from J, leaving 2 bases between them. This CDR3 has 13 amino acids. The CDR3: CASSIDGNQPQHF. CDR3 in DNA: TGTGCCAGTAGTATAGATGGCAATCAGCCCCAGCATTTT.

Only one count was recorded for this clone. V and J are TRBV5-1 and TRBJ1-4, with 7 bases identical to TRBD1. CDR3 size: 15 residues. V was pared by 5 bases and J by 8 bases, with 12 bases of the junction left unmatched. Germline V gives CDR1 SGHRS, CDR2 YFSETQ. The CDR3 loop is CASRDTGAQEEKLFF. In DNA, the CDR3 is TGCGCCAGCAGGGACACAGGGGCTCAGGAGGAAAAACTGTTTTTT. The variable domain in full, with the rest retrieved from reference TRBV5-1 and TRBJ1-4, is KAGVTQTPRYLIKTRGQQVTLSCSPISGHRSVSWYQQTPGQGLQFLFEYFSETQRNKGNFPGRFSGRQFSNSRSEMNVSTLELGDSALYLCASRDTGAQEEKLFFGSGTQLSVL.

J is TRBJ2-7 and V is TRBV28; 11 nucleotides align to TRBD1. J gave up 5 bases and V 4 bases, and 7 bases lay outside the gene matches. The CDR3 spans 15 residues. Germline assignment: CDR1 MDHEN and CDR2 SYDVKM. This CDR3 is CASSSGTGGADEQYF. The CDR3 DNA follows: TGTGCCAGCAGTTCCGGGACAGGGGGTGCCGACGAGCAGTACTTC.

The count of this clone is one. The chain employs TRBV28 and TRBJ2-7; D not resolved. CDR1 MDHEN and CDR2 SYDVKM come from the germline V gene. The V gene lost 7 bases and the J gene lost 0 bases, with 10 bases spanning the gap. CDR3 length: 13 residues. CDR3 DNA: TGTGCCAGCAAACTTGGCTTCTCCTACGAGCAGTACTTC. The encoded protein is CASKLGFSYEQYF.

The chain employs TRBV27 and TRBJ1-1, with 8 bases matching TRBD1. This CDR3 is built from 14 residues. Per the germline V gene, CDR1 is MNHEY and CDR2 is SMNVEV (reference sequence). V trimming: 1 base; J trimming: 9 bases; junction bases outside the gene matches: 7. CDR3 bases: TGTGCCAGCAGTTTATTAGCTCGACAGGGGAAAGCTTTCTTT. Amino acid sequence: CASSLLARQGKAFF.

The chain couples TRBV27 to TRBJ2-7; 7 bases fit TRBD1. The germline V gene has CDR1 MNHEY and CDR2 SMNVEV (reference sequence). V dropped 5 bases and J dropped 4; count of bases not matched to a gene: 5. CDR3 length equals 13 residues. The CDR3: CASSGAGGYEQYF. In nucleotides, the CDR3 is TGTGCCAGCAGTGGCGCAGGGGGATACGAGCAGTACTTC.

The V gene is TRBV5-4, the J gene TRBJ2-1; 7 bases align to TRBD2. CDR1 and CDR2 from the germline V gene are SGHNT and YYREEE (reference sequence). CDR3 size: 15 residues. With V trimmed by 4 bases and J by 0 bases, 4 bases remained unmatched. The CDR3 spells CASSATSASYNEQFF. The CDR3 DNA reads TGTGCCAGCAGCGCTACTAGCGCCTCCTACAATGAGCAGTTCTTC.

This clone was counted once. The same CDR3 can be traced to other DNA sequences in this sample. The rearrangement links TRBV14 to TRBJ1-5, with D perhaps TRBD1 (5 bases). The V end lost 0 bases, the J end lost 6 bases, and 15 bases lay between the germline ends. The CDR3 covers 16 residues. Germline values: CDR1 SGHDN, CDR2 FVKESK. The CDR3 nucleotides are TGTGCCAGCAGCCAAGATAATGGGGCGATACGTCAGCCCCAGCATTTT. Its translation is CASSQDNGAIRQPQHF.